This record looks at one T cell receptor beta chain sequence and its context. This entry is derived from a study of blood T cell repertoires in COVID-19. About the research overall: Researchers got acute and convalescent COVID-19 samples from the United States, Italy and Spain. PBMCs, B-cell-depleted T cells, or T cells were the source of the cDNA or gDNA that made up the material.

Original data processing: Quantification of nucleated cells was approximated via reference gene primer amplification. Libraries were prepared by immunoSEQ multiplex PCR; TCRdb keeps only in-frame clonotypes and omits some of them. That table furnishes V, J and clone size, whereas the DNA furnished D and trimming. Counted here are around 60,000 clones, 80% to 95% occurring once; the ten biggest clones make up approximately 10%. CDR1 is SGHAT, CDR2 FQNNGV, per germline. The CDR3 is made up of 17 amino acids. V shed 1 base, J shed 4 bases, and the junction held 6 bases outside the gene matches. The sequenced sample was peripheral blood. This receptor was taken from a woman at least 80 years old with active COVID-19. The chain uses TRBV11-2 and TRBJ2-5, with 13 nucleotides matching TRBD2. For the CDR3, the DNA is TGTGCCAGCAGCTTAGTCAGGACTAGCGGGGGAAGAGAGACCCAGTACTTC. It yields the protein CASSLVRTSGGRETQYF.